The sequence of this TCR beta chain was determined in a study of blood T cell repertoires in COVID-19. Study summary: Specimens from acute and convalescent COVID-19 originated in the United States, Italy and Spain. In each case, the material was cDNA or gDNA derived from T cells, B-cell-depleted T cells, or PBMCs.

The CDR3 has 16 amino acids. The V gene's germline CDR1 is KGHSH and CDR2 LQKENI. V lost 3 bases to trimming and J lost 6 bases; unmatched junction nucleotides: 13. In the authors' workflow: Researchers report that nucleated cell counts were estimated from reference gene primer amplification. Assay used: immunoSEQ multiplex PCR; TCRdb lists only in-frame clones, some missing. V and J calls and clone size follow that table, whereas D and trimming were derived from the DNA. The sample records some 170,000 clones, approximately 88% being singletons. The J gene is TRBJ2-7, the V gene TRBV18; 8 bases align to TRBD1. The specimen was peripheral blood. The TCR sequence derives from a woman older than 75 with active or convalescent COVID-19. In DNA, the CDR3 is TGTGCCAGCTCACCCTTCTCGACAGGGGTCGGTGCCGAGCAGTACTTC. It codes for CASSPFSTGVGAEQYF.